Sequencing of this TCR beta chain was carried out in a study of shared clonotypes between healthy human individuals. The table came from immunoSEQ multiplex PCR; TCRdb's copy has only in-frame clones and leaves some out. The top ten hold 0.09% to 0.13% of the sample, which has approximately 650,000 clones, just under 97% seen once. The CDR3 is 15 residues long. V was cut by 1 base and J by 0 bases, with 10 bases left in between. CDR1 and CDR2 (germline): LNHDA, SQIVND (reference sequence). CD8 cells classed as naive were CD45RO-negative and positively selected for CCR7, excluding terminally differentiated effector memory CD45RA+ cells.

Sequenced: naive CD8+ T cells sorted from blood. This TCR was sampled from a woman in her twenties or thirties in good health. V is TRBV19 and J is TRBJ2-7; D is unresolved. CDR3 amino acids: CASSIAPGSSYEQYF. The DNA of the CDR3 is TGTGCCAGTAGTATAGCCCCCGGTAGCTCCTACGAGCAGTACTTC.